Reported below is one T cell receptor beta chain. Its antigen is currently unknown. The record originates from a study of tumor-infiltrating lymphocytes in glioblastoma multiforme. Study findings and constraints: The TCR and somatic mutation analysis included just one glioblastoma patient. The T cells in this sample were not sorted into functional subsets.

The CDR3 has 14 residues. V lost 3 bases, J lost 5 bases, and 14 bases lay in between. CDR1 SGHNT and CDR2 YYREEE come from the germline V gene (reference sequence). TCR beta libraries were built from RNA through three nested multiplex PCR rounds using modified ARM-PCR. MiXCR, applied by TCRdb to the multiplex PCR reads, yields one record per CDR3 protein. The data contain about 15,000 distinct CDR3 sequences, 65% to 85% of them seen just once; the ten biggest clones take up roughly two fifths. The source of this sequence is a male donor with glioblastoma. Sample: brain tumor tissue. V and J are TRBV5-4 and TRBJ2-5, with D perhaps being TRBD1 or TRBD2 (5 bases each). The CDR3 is CASSSGTASETQYF. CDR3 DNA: TGTGCCAGCAGCTCCGGGACCGCCTCCGAGACCCAGTACTTC.